Given below is one T cell receptor beta chain in context. Its antigen is undetermined. The record originates from a study of vaccination and CD4 T cells after COVID-19. At the level of the study: After nasal swab PCR-confirmed SARS-CoV-2, roughly 10 convalescents had mild disease and one severe. The interval from dose two to post-vaccine sampling had a median of about 66 days, and it ranged from 14 to 241.

Trimming pared 3 bases from V and 8 bases from J, leaving 16 bases between. This CDR3 spans 13 amino acids. Germline V gene lookup returns CDR1 DFQATT and CDR2 SNEGSKA (reference sequence). Study-level results: A relatively small number of convalescent patients were studied, and no early post-infection timepoints were included.

Sample treatment: approximately 9-day PBMC culture with coronavirus spike peptide pools or control peptides (ViraFEST assay). Culture conditions combined roughly 2 million PBMCs per well with approximately 10 IU/ml IL-2 and around 10 ug/ml peptide pools. CD4+ T cells that had been cultured provided DNA sequenced with the Oncomine TCR Beta short-read assay. TCRdb ran MiXCR on the PCR reads and lists one entry per CDR3 protein. The profile shows roughly 11,000 distinct CDR3 sequences, around 40% of them singletons. J is TRBJ1-2 and V is TRBV20-1, with D possibly being TRBD1 (5 bases). This clonotype was obtained from a human donor who had recovered from COVID-19. Sequencing used CD4+ T cells from blood, cultured in vitro. Here the CDR3 DNA reads TGCAGTGCTAGTAAGGGGCAGGCTATGGGCTACACCTTC. Its protein product is CSASKGQAMGYTF.